This TCR beta chain was identified in a study of shared clonotypes between healthy human individuals. Findings of the study overall: Clonotype sharing across several donors was observed for around 4.5% of naive CD4 clonotypes.

Clones were sequenced by immunoSEQ multiplex PCR, and TCRdb holds only the in-frame ones, with some missing. This sample carries over a million clones, approximately 96% of them seen once, and the ten largest clones take over 1%. Per germline, CDR1 MNHEY and CDR2 SMNVEV (reference sequence). There are 13 residues in the CDR3. Trimming took 4 bases from V and 6 from J, leaving 12 bases between them. For this clone: The antigen is unknown.

V usage is TRBV27 and J usage is TRBJ1-2, with unresolved D. The sequence was collected from a man aged 25 to 40 in good health. The specimen sequenced was naive CD4+ T cells sorted from blood. Subset given: CD45RA+ positively selected. CDR3 residues: CASSSRPRDGYTF. The CDR3 DNA reads as TGTGCCAGCAGTTCAAGGCCCCGGGATGGCTACACCTTC.